These T cell receptor beta chains were read from a single sample in a study of control samples from healthy donors and cancer patients. The table came from immunoSEQ multiplex PCR; TCRdb's copy has only in-frame clones and leaves some out. The sample includes 260,000 or so clones, over 70% of them seen just once. The sample consisted of PBMCs. These receptors were collected from a woman aged 60 to 75 with lung cancer. The CDR3 runs from the conserved cysteine through the conserved F or W. D genes are given only for firm matches. Not all rows give a size; the values are once, few, many and, for expanded clones, a class.

CDR3 DNA,CDR3 protein,V gene,D gene,J gene,clone size
TGCAGCGTTGACGGGGCGGGGGACAGAATTTACAATGAGCAGTTCTTC,CSVDGAGDRIYNEQFF,TRBV29-1,.,TRBJ2-1,.
TGTGCCAGCAGCACCTTCGACAGGGAAGAAGCTTTCTTT,CASSTFDREEAFF,TRBV7-9,TRBD1,TRBJ1-1,few
TGTGCCAGCAGAGCTGGGACAGGCGCCCCCGGGGAGCTGTTTTTT,CASRAGTGAPGELFF,TRBV5-6,TRBD1,TRBJ2-2,.
TGTGCCATCAGTGAGCGGGGCGGGGGGACCTACCAAGAGACCCAGTACTTC,CAISERGGGTYQETQYF,TRBV10-3,TRBD2,TRBJ2-5,.
TGTGCCAGCAGCCCGATTTGGGGGCGGGGAAGCAATCAGCCCCAGCATTTT,CASSPIWGRGSNQPQHF,TRBV5-8,.,TRBJ1-5,.
TGTGCCAGTAGTCCTCACCTTTTAGAACAGGGGGCGAAAAAAAACATTCAGTACTTC,CASSPHLLEQGAKKNIQYF,TRBV19,TRBD1,TRBJ2-4,.
TGCAGCGGGAGGGACAATGGTCCGGGTGAAAAACTGTTTTTT,CSGRDNGPGEKLFF,TRBV29-1,.,TRBJ1-4,.
TGTGCCAGCAGCACCGAGGGACAGCAGAACACTGAAGCTTTCTTT,CASSTEGQQNTEAFF,TRBV21-1,.,TRBJ1-1,.
TGTGCCAGCAGCCAAGCAGGTGAAGCTTTCTTT,CASSQAGEAFF,TRBV3-1/TRBV3-2,.,TRBJ1-1,.
TGTGCCAGCAGCTTAATCGGGGACTCGGCCTTAAATGAGCAGTTCTTC,CASSLIGDSALNEQFF,TRBV7-3,.,TRBJ2-1,.
TGTGCCAGTTCCCCGGGACAGGGCACAGATACGCAGTATTTT,CASSPGQGTDTQYF,TRBV6-6,TRBD1,TRBJ2-3,.
TGTGCCAGCAGCTCCCTAGCGGGGGGGAACACCGGGGAGCTGTTTTTT,CASSSLAGGNTGELFF,TRBV7-3,TRBD2,TRBJ2-2,.
TGCGCCAGCACTTCGCGTGGGGGCGCTGGGAGTCCTAATCAGCCCCAGCATTTT,CASTSRGGAGSPNQPQHF,TRBV23-1,.,TRBJ1-5,.
TGTGCCAGCAGGTCACAGCTTCGCGAGCAGTACTTC,CASRSQLREQYF,TRBV28,.,TRBJ2-7,.
TGTGCCACCAGCAGGGAGGGGGCGCCCGGCTATGGCTACACCTTC,CATSREGAPGYGYTF,TRBV15,TRBD1,TRBJ1-2,.
TGTGCCAGCACTCCCGGGACGGGGGTGGGTGAAGCTTTCTTT,CASTPGTGVGEAFF,TRBV28,.,TRBJ1-1,.
TGTGCCAGTAGCCGAGAAGGGACTAGCGGGGGGTCAGATACGCAGTATTTT,CASSREGTSGGSDTQYF,TRBV19,TRBD2,TRBJ2-3,.
TGTGCCAGCAGCCAATCAGCGGGAGCGAGCTACGAGCAGTACTTC,CASSQSAGASYEQYF,TRBV3-1/TRBV3-2,TRBD2,TRBJ2-7,.
TGTGCCAGCACCCAGGGATCTGAAAACTATGGCTACACCTTC,CASTQGSENYGYTF,TRBV9,.,TRBJ1-2,once
TGTGCCAGCGCCTACACAGGCGATAATTCACCCCTCCACTTT,CASAYTGDNSPLHF,TRBV2,.,TRBJ1-6,.
TGTGCCAGCAGGTGGGGGACATCCGGGGCCAACGTCCTGACTTTC,CASRWGTSGANVLTF,TRBV2,.,TRBJ2-6,.
TGTGCCAGCAGCCTCCGTATTACTAGCGGGGGGGCGGGGTCCTACAATGAGCAGTTCTTC,CASSLRITSGGAGSYNEQFF,TRBV27,TRBD2,TRBJ2-1,.
TGTGCCAGCAGCCAAAGAGGTCCAGATACGCAGTATTTT,CASSQRGPDTQYF,TRBV3-1/TRBV3-2,.,TRBJ2-3,.
TGTGCCAGCAGTTTACAGCGTGGCGGGCAGTACTTC,CASSLQRGGQYF,TRBV28,.,TRBJ2-7,.
TGTGCCAGCAGACGGGGGTTCACAGATACGCAGTATTTT,CASRRGFTDTQYF,TRBV9,.,TRBJ2-3,.
TGTGCCAGCAGCTTAGCGTCACAGGGGGCGCGTTCACCCCTCCACTTT,CASSLASQGARSPLHF,TRBV11-1,TRBD1,TRBJ1-6,few
TGTGCCAGCAGTGAAAGTGGCCAGGCTAATTCACCCCTCCACTTT,CASSESGQANSPLHF,TRBV2,.,TRBJ1-6,.